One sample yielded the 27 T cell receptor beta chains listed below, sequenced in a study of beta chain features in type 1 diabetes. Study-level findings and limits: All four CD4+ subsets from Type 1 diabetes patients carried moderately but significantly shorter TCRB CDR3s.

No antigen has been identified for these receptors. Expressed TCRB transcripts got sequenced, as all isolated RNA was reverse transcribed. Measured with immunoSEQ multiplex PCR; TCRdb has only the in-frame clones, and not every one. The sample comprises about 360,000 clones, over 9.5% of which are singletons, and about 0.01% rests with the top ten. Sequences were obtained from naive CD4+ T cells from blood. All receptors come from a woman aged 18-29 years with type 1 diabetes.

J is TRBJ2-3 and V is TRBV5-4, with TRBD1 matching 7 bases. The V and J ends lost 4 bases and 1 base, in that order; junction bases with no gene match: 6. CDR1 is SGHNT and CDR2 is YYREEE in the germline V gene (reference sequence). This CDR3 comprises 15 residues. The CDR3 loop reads CASSHLDRRTDTQYF. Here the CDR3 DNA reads TGTGCCAGCAGCCATCTGGACAGGCGCACAGATACGCAGTATTTT.

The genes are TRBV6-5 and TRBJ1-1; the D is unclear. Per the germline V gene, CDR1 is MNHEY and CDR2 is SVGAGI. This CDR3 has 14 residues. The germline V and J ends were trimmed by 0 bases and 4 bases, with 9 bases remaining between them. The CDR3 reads CASSYSSRATEAFF. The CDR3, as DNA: TGTGCCAGCAGTTACTCCTCGAGGGCCACTGAAGCTTTCTTT.

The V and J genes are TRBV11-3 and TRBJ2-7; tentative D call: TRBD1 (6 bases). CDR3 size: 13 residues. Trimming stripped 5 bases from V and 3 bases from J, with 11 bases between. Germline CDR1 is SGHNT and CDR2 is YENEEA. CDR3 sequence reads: CASSTGQIYEQYF. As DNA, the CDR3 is TGTGCCAGCAGCACAGGACAGATCTACGAGCAGTACTTC.

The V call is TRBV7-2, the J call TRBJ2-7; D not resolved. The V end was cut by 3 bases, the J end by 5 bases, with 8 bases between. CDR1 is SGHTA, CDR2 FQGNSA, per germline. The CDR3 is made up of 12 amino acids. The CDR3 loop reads CASSFSSDEQYF. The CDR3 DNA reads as TGTGCCAGCAGCTTTTCCAGTGACGAGCAGTACTTC.

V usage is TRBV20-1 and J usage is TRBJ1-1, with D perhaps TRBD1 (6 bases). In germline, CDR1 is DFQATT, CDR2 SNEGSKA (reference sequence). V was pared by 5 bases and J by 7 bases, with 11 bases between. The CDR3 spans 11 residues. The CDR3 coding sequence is TGCAGTGCTGAACAGGGCATTGAAGCTTTCTTT. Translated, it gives CSAEQGIEAFF.

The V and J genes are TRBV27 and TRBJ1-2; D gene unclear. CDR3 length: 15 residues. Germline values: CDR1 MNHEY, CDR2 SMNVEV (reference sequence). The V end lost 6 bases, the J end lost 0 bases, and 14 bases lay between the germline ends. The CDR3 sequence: CASSPQRGSNYGYTF. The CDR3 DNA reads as TGTGCCAGCAGCCCCCAGCGAGGTTCTAACTATGGCTACACCTTC.

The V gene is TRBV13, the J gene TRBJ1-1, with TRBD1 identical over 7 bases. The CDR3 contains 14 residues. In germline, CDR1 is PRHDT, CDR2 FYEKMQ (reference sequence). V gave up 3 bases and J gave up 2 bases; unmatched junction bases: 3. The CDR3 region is CASSLDRLNTEAFF. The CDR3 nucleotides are TGTGCCAGCAGCTTGGACAGGCTTAACACTGAAGCTTTCTTT.

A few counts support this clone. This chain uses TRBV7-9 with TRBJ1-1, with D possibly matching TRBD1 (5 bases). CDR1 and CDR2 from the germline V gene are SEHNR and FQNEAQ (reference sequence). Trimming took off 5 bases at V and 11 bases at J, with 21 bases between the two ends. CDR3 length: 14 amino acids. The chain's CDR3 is CASSHTTGGRDAFF. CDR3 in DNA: TGTGCCAGCAGCCACACAACGGGAGGCAGGGATGCTTTCTTT.

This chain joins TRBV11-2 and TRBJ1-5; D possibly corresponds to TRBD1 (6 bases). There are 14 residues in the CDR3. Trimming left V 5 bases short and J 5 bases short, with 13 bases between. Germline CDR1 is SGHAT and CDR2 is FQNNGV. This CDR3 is CASSLTGPDQPQHF. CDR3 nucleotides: TGTGCCAGCAGCCTGACAGGTCCCGATCAGCCCCAGCATTTT.

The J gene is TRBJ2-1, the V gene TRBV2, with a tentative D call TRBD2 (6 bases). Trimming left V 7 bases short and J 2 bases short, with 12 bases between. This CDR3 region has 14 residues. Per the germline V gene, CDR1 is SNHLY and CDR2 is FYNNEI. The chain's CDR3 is CASTGTPTYNEQFF. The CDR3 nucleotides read TGTGCCAGCACCGGGACTCCAACCTACAATGAGCAGTTCTTC. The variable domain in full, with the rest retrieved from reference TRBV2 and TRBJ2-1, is EPEVTQTPSHQVTQMGQEVILRCVPISNHLYFYWYRQILGQKVEFLVSFYNNEISEKSEIFDDQFSVERPDGSNFTLKIRSTKLEDSAMYFCASTGTPTYNEQFFGPGTRLTVL.

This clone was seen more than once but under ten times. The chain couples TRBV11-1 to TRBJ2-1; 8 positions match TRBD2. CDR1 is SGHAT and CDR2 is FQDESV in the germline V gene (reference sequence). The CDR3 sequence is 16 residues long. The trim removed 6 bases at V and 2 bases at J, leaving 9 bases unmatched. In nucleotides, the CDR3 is TGTGCCAGCAGACGAGGCGGTAGCGGGACCTACAATGAGCAGTTCTTC. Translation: CASRRGGSGTYNEQFF.

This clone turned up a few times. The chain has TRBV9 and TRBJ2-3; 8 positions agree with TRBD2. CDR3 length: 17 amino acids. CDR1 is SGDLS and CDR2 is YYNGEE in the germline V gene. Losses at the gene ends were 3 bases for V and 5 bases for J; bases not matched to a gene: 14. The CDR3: CASSAGGTGGARDTQYF. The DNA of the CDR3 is TGTGCCAGCAGCGCCGGTGGGACCGGGGGGGCCAGAGATACGCAGTATTTT.

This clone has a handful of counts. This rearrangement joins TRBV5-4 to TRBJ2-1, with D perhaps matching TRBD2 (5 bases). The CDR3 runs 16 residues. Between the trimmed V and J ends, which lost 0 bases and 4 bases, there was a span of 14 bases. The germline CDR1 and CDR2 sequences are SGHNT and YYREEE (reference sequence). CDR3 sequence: CASSLGSTGVYNEQFF. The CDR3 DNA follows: TGTGCCAGCAGCTTGGGATCAACCGGGGTGTACAATGAGCAGTTCTTC.

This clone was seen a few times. Here the CDR3 DNA reads TGTGCCAGCAGTCCGCCCCAGGCAGGGCAGTTCTTC. Amino acid sequence: CASSPPQAGQFF. The chain couples TRBV28 to TRBJ2-1, with D unclear. CDR3 size: 12 residues. From germline, CDR1 is MDHEN and CDR2 SYDVKM. Trimming removed 5 bases from V and 12 bases from J, with 14 bases in between.

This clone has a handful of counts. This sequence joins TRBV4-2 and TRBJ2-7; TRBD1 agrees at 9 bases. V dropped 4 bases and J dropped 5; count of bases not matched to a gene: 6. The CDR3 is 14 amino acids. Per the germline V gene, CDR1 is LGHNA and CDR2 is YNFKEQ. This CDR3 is CASSPKDRGNEQYF. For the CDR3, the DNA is TGTGCCAGCAGCCCGAAGGACAGGGGCAACGAGCAGTACTTC.

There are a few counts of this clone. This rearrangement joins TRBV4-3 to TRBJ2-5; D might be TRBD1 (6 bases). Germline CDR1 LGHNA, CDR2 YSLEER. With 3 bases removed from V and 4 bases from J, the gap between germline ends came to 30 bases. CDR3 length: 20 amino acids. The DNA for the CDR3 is TGCGCCAGCAGCCATCAGACATTCCGGGACACTACGTCCCTGAGAGAGACCCAGTACTTC. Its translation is CASSHQTFRDTTSLRETQYF.

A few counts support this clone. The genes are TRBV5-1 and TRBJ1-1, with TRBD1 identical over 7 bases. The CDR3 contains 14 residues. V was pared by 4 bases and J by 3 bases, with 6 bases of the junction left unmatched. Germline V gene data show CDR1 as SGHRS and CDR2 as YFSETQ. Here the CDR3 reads CASSARGEDTEAFF. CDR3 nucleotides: TGCGCCAGCAGCGCCAGGGGGGAGGACACTGAAGCTTTCTTT.

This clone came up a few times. DNA of the CDR3: TGTGCCAGCAGCCCCCGCGGAGACTCCTACAATGAGCAGTTCTTC. Translated: CASSPRGDSYNEQFF. The J gene is TRBJ2-1, the V gene TRBV9; D uncertain. The CDR3 has 15 amino acids. Per germline, CDR1 SGDLS and CDR2 YYNGEE. Trimming cost V 4 bases and J 0 bases, with 11 bases left between them.

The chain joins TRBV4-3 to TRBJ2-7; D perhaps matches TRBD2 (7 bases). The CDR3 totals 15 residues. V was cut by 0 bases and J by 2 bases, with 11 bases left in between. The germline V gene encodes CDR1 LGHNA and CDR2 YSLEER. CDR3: CASSQDRGATYEQYF. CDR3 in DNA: TGCGCCAGCAGCCAAGATCGGGGGGCTACCTACGAGCAGTACTTC.

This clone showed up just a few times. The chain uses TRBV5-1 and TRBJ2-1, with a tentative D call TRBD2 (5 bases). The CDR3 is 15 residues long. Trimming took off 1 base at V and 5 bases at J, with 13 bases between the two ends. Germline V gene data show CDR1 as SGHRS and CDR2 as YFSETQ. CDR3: CASSLTLAVDNEQFF. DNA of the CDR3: TGCGCCAGCAGCTTGACCCTAGCTGTCGACAATGAGCAGTTCTTC.

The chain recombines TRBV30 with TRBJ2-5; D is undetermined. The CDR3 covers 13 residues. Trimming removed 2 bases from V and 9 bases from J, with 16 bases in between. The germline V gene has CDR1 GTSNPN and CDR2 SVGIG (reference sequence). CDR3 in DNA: TGTGCCTGGAGTAACAACCCTCGCTTGGCCCAGTACTTC. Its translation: CAWSNNPRLAQYF.

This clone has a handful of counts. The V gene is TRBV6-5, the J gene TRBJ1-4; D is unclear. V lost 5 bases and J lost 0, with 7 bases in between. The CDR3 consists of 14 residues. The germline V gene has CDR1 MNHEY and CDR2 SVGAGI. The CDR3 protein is CASSRAATNEKLFF. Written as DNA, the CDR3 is TGTGCCAGCAGTCGAGCTGCAACTAATGAAAAACTGTTTTTT.

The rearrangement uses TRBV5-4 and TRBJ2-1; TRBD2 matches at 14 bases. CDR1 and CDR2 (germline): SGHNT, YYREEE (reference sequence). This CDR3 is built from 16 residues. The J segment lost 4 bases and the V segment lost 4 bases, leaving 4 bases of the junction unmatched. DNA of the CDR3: TGTGCCAGCAGCGGGACTAGCGGGGGTTTATACAATGAGCAGTTCTTC. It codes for CASSGTSGGLYNEQFF.

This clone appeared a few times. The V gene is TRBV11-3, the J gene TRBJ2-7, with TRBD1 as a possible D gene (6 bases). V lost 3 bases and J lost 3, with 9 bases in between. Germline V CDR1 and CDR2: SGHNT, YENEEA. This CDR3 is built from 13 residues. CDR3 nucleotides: TGTGCCAGCAGCTTGGGACATAACTACGAGCAGTACTTC. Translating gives CASSLGHNYEQYF.

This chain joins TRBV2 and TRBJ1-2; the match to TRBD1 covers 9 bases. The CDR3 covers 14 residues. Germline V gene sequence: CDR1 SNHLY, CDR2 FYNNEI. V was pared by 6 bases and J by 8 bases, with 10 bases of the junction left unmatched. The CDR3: CASSPGQGTGGYTF. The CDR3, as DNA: TGTGCCAGCAGCCCCGGACAGGGGACAGGGGGCTACACCTTC.

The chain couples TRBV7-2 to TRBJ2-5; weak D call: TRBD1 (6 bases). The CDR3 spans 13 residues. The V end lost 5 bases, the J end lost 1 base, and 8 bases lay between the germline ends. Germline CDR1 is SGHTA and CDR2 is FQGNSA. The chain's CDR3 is CASSRQAQETQYF. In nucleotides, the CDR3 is TGTGCCAGCAGCAGACAGGCCCAAGAGACCCAGTACTTC.

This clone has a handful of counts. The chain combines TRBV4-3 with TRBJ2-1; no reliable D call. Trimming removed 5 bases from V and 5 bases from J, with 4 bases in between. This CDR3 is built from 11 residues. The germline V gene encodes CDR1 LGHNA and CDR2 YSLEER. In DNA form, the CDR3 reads TGCGCCAGCAGCACTAACAATGAGCAGTTCTTC. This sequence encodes CASSTNNEQFF.